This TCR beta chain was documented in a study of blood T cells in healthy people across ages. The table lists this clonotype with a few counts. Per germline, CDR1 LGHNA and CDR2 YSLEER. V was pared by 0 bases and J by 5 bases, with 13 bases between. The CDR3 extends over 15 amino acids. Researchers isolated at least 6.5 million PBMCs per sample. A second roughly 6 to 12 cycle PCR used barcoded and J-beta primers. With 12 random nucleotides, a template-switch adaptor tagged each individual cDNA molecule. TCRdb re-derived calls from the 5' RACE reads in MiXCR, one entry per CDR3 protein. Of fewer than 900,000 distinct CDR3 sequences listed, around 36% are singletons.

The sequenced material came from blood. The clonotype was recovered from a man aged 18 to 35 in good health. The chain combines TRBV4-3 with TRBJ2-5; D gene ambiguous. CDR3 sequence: CASSQDVVSGETQYF. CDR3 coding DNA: TGCGCCAGCAGCCAAGATGTAGTTTCCGGGGAGACCCAGTACTTC.